This T cell receptor (beta chain) was captured by sequencing in a study of spatial heterogeneity in lung cancer. The CDR3 length is 14 residues. After removal of 4 bases from V and 2 bases from J, the junction contained 4 bases not matched to a gene. Germline V gene data show CDR1 as SGHRS and CDR2 as YFSETQ. Noted time point: blood at routine non-recurrence follow-up after resection. TCRdb re-called the 5' RACE reads with MiXCR, one entry per CDR3 protein. The top ten hold around 24% of the sample, which has 110,000 or so distinct CDR3 sequences, approximately 10% seen once. Sequenced material: PBMCs, taken at follow-up. This chain links TRBV5-1 with TRBJ1-2, with 8 nucleotides matching TRBD1. The TCR originated in a female donor with early-stage non-small cell lung cancer. CDR3 DNA sequence: TGCGCCAGCAGCCCCTGGACAGGGAACTATGGCTACACCTTC. It is translated as CASSPWTGNYGYTF.